This TCR beta chain was recovered during a study of T cell responses to AZD1222 COVID-19 vaccine. Sequenced by immunoSEQ multiplex PCR; TCRdb stores in-frame clones only, minus some. This repertoire shows 90,000 to 110,000 clones, approximately 85% found once; its top ten account for around 13%. Per the germline V gene, CDR1 is SSHAT and CDR2 is FNYEAQ (reference sequence). Trimming pared 5 bases from V and 7 bases from J, leaving 11 bases between. The CDR3 has 13 residues. The sample was peripheral blood, taken on day 0 of MenACWY control vaccination. The origin of this receptor is an adult in good health. The V and J genes are TRBV7-7 and TRBJ2-2; D possibly corresponds to TRBD1 (6 bases). The CDR3 spells CASSQDRHGELFF. DNA of the CDR3: TGTGCCAGCAGCCAAGACAGGCACGGGGAGCTGTTTTTT.